This T cell receptor beta chain is from a study of response to subunit inactivated influenza vaccine. Findings and caveats of the study: Few additional T cells are recruited per seasonal influenza vaccination, authors suggested.

This clonotype has only a few counts. Its target is not known. TCRdb reanalysed the RT-PCR reads using MiXCR and keeps one entry per CDR3 protein. The sample yields about 310,000 distinct CDR3 sequences, about a fifth seen once. CDR1 MNHNS and CDR2 SASEGT come from the germline V gene. The CDR3 contains 16 residues. J lost 2 bases, V lost 6 bases, and 12 bases had no gene match. The material sequenced was PBMCs from blood, taken about 20 months after vaccination. The V gene is TRBV6-1, the J gene TRBJ2-7, with TRBD1 identical over 8 bases. This TCR came from a man between 50 and 75 years old who received an inactivated influenza vaccine. CDR3 nucleotide sequence: TGTGCCAGCAGAAGTGGACAGGGTGGGTTAACCTACGAGCAGTACTTC. Translation gives CASRSGQGGLTYEQYF.